Below, 26 T cell receptor beta chains from the same sample are listed, as sequenced in a study of blood T cell repertoires in COVID-19. Profiling relied on immunoSEQ multiplex PCR, and the TCRdb table lists in-frame clones only, not all of them. The sample carries over 85,000 clones, 84% recorded once. The sequenced sample was peripheral blood. Receptors originate from a middle-aged man with active or convalescent COVID-19.

The V and J genes are TRBV30 and TRBJ2-3; 8 nucleotides align to TRBD2. This CDR3 comprises 15 residues. In germline, CDR1 is GTSNPN, CDR2 SVGIG (reference sequence). With 7 bases clipped from V and 0 bases from J, the junction kept 9 bases outside the gene matches. The CDR3 DNA is TGTGCCTCCTCCTCTAGCGGGCGTAGCACAGATACGCAGTATTTT. The encoded protein is CASSSSGRSTDTQYF.

Here the CDR3 reads CASSPPNTQYF. CDR3 bases: TGTGCCAGCAGCCCCCCCAATACGCAGTATTTT. The chain is built from TRBV3-1 (or the pseudogene TRBV3-2) and TRBJ2-3; D gene uncertain. The CDR3 is 11 residues long. The germline V gene has CDR1 LGHDT and CDR2 YNNKEL (reference sequence). V lost 4 bases and J lost 7, with 6 bases in between.

The J gene is TRBJ2-1, the V gene TRBV18; D possibly corresponds to TRBD2 (5 bases). Germline assignment: CDR1 KGHSH and CDR2 LQKENI. Trimming removed 2 bases at V and 7 bases at J, with 9 bases between. The length of the CDR3 is 13 residues. The CDR3 nucleotides are TGTGCCAGCTCACCAGGGGAGCGGAATGAGCAGTTCTTC. Translation: CASSPGERNEQFF.

V gene TRBV5-4 combines with J gene TRBJ1-5; TRBD1 matches 8 bases. The V and J ends lost 4 bases and 7 bases, in that order; junction bases with no gene match: 4. Germline V gene lookup returns CDR1 SGHNT and CDR2 YYREEE (reference sequence). CDR3 length: 13 amino acids. The CDR3 nucleotides read TGTGCCAGCAGCGTACAGGGGGGCCAGCCCCAGCATTTT. Translating gives CASSVQGGQPQHF.

The V call is TRBV6-2 or TRBV6-3, the J call TRBJ2-7; D is unclear. Trimming cost V 3 bases and J 2 bases, with 26 bases left between them. The CDR3 runs 19 residues. CDR1 is MNHEY, CDR2 SVGEGT, per germline. The CDR3 sequence is CASSYAGESERTTTYEQYF. DNA for the CDR3: TGTGCCAGCAGTTATGCTGGTGAGTCGGAGCGAACTACTACCTACGAGCAGTACTTC.

J is TRBJ2-7 and V is TRBV19; TRBD1 matches at 8 bases. Germline lookup yields CDR1 LNHDA and CDR2 SQIVND (reference sequence). The CDR3 runs 14 residues. Trimming at V came to 5 bases and at J to 2 bases, leaving 5 bases not matched to a gene. The CDR3 region is CASSFGQGPYEQYF. CDR3 nucleotide sequence: TGTGCCAGTAGTTTTGGACAGGGCCCCTACGAGCAGTACTTC.

V and J are TRBV7-2 and TRBJ1-4, with TRBD1 matching over 8 bases. V shed 2 bases and J 7 bases; nucleotides not matched to a gene: 6. The germline CDR1 and CDR2 sequences are SGHTA and FQGNSA. The CDR3 has 15 amino acids. The CDR3 sequence is CASSLQGAQGEKLFF. CDR3 nucleotides: TGTGCCAGCAGCTTACAGGGGGCGCAAGGTGAAAAACTGTTTTTT.

V usage is TRBV18 and J usage is TRBJ1-2; the D is unclear. Germline values: CDR1 KGHSH, CDR2 LQKENI. The CDR3 spans 14 residues. V was cut by 2 bases and J by 7 bases, with 14 bases left in between. The CDR3 is CASSPKNEGGGYTF. The CDR3 DNA sequence: TGTGCCAGCTCACCAAAAAACGAGGGAGGTGGCTACACCTTC.

This rearrangement joins TRBV5-4 to TRBJ2-3; TRBD1 agrees at 8 bases. Germline lookup yields CDR1 SGHNT and CDR2 YYREEE (reference sequence). This CDR3 region has 15 residues. The V gene end was trimmed by 3 bases and the J gene end by 4 bases; junction bases not matched to a gene: 7. The CDR3 DNA reads TGTGCCAGCAGCTATACAGGGGGGACTGCAGATACGCAGTATTTT. It yields the protein CASSYTGGTADTQYF.

The chain couples TRBV6-2 or TRBV6-3 to TRBJ1-2; D unclear. Germline V gives CDR1 MNHEY, CDR2 SVGEGT. The CDR3 consists of 12 residues. The V end was cut by 0 bases, the J end by 8 bases, with 7 bases between. Written as DNA, the CDR3 is TGTGCCAGCAGTTACTCGAGAGTAGGCTACACCTTC. This encodes CASSYSRVGYTF.

V gene TRBV12-3 or TRBV12-4 combines with J gene TRBJ2-7; perhaps TRBD1 as D (5 bases). The V and J ends lost 6 bases and 1 base respectively, with 10 bases between them. The CDR3 consists of 13 residues. The CDR3 DNA reads as TGTGCCAGCAGCCTGACAGAATCCTACGAGCAGTACTTC. Its protein product is CASSLTESYEQYF.

The chain is built from TRBV19 and TRBJ1-1; 7 nucleotides match TRBD1. After removal of 9 bases from V and 0 bases from J, the junction contained 4 bases not matched to a gene. The CDR3 has 13 residues. Germline V lookup: CDR1 LNHDA, CDR2 SQIVND (reference sequence). The CDR3, as DNA: TGTGCCAGCTTACAGGGGTTGAACACTGAAGCTTTCTTT. It encodes CASLQGLNTEAFF. The full variable domain, completed using reference TRBV19 and TRBJ1-1, is DGGITQSPKYLFRKEGQNVTLSCEQNLNHDAMYWYRQDPGQGLRLIYYSQIVNDFQKGDIAEGYSVSREKKESFPLTVTSAQKNPTAFYLCASLQGLNTEAFFGQGTRLTVV.

The chain carries TRBV25-1 and TRBJ2-7, with D perhaps TRBD1 (6 bases). Germline assignment: CDR1 MGHDK and CDR2 SYGVNS. The CDR3 sequence is 11 residues long. The ends were cut back, 8 bases at V and 6 bases at J, with 11 bases in the middle. This chain's CDR3 is CASGGLSEQYF. The CDR3 DNA follows: TGTGCCAGCGGGGGCTTGTCCGAGCAGTACTTC.

The CDR3 sequence is CASKPDRVLVTGELFF. DNA for the CDR3: TGTGCCAGCAAACCCGACAGGGTTTTGGTCACCGGGGAGCTGTTTTTT. V usage is TRBV11-2 and J usage is TRBJ2-2, with 7 bases aligning to TRBD1. The CDR3 length is 16 residues. J gave up 4 bases and V 7 bases, and 12 bases lay outside the gene matches. The germline V gene has CDR1 SGHAT and CDR2 FQNNGV.

In this sample, this clone turned up a few times. The chain joins TRBV5-6 to TRBJ1-1; maybe TRBD1 (5 bases). Trimming pared 4 bases from V and 0 bases from J, leaving 19 bases between. The CDR3 has 17 residues. Germline loops: CDR1 SGHDT, CDR2 YYEEEE. DNA of the CDR3: TGTGCCAGCAGCCCCTTAGGAGGGGAGGGAATGAACACTGAAGCTTTCTTT. This translates into CASSPLGGEGMNTEAFF.

The gene calls are TRBV5-1 and TRBJ2-3; 10 bases match TRBD2. This CDR3 contains 14 residues. Germline CDR1 SGHRS, CDR2 YFSETQ. Losses at the gene ends were 6 bases for V and 4 bases for J; bases not matched to a gene: 5. The CDR3 DNA reads as TGCGCCAGCATCCGGACTAGCGGTGCAGATACGCAGTATTTT. It translates to CASIRTSGADTQYF.

The CDR3 DNA reads as TGTGCCAGCAGCTTAGGACGGGAGAACAATGAGCAGTTCTTC. Translated, it gives CASSLGRENNEQFF. The chain uses TRBV7-2 and TRBJ2-1; tentative D call: TRBD2 (6 bases). CDR3 length equals 14 residues. CDR1 SGHTA and CDR2 FQGNSA come from the germline V gene. Trimming stripped 1 base from V and 5 bases from J, with 9 bases between.

The V call is TRBV21-1, the J call TRBJ1-6; whether TRBD1, the table's D call, matches the DNA was not checked. TRBV21-1 is deemed a pseudogene. The length of the CDR3 is 14 residues. DNA for the CDR3: TGTGCCAGCAGCCTTGGGGACAGGTATTCACCCCTCCACTTT. This sequence encodes CASSLGDRYSPLHF.

The chain combines TRBV18 with TRBJ1-2; D ambiguous. The CDR3 is 14 residues long. The germline V gene has CDR1 KGHSH and CDR2 LQKENI. V lost 2 bases and J lost 4, with 11 bases in between. The CDR3 sequence: CASSPEGRGYGYTF. In DNA, the CDR3 is TGTGCCAGCTCACCAGAGGGCCGGGGCTATGGCTACACCTTC.

The table lists this clone with a few counts. The V call is TRBV5-1, the J call TRBJ2-5; 7 nucleotides align to TRBD1. The V gene end was trimmed by 2 bases and the J gene end by 4 bases; junction bases not matched to a gene: 8. The length of the CDR3 is 15 residues. Germline loops: CDR1 SGHRS, CDR2 YFSETQ. CDR3 residues: CASSFPGGTRETQYF. The CDR3 DNA follows: TGCGCCAGCAGCTTTCCAGGGGGAACGAGAGAGACCCAGTACTTC. Looking up the rest from reference TRBV5-1 and TRBJ2-5 gives the full variable domain: KAGVTQTPRYLIKTRGQQVTLSCSPISGHRSVSWYQQTPGQGLQFLFEYFSETQRNKGNFPGRFSGRQFSNSRSEMNVSTLELGDSALYLCASSFPGGTRETQYFGPGTRLLVL.

Note on this clone: Within the sample, other DNA sequences also encode this same CDR3. The V gene is TRBV18, the J gene TRBJ2-3; D remains ambiguous. The CDR3 consists of 11 residues. In germline, CDR1 is KGHSH, CDR2 LQKENI. V was trimmed by 2 bases and J by 6 bases, leaving 3 bases between them. This chain's CDR3 is CASSPSDTQYF. CDR3 nucleotides: TGTGCCAGCTCACCATCTGATACGCAGTATTTT.

The rearrangement joins TRBV7-9 to TRBJ2-1; D is perhaps TRBD2 (5 bases). Per the germline V gene, CDR1 is SEHNR and CDR2 is FQNEAQ (reference sequence). V shed 5 bases and J shed 10 bases, with 9 bases lying between them. The CDR3 sequence is 11 residues long. In nucleotides, the CDR3 is TGTGCCAGCAGCCCGCGGGTGGAGCAGTTCTTC. Translation: CASSPRVEQFF.

This clone was found a few times. The rearrangement uses TRBV9 and TRBJ1-6, with 7 bases matching TRBD1. The ends lost 2 bases at V and 7 bases at J; junction bases unmatched: 3. The length of the CDR3 is 14 residues. Germline-derived CDR1 and CDR2 are SGDLS and YYNGEE. The CDR3 loop reads CASSVAGQNSPLHF. DNA for the CDR3: TGTGCCAGCAGCGTGGCGGGACAGAATTCACCCCTCCACTTT.

In this sample, this clone turned up a few times. The genes are TRBV10-3 and TRBJ1-5; D is unresolved. The CDR3 is 14 amino acids. Trimming removed 3 bases at V and 5 bases at J, with 11 bases between. CDR1 is ENHRY, CDR2 SYGVKD, per germline. The CDR3 nucleotides read TGTGCCATCAGTGAACAGCCTGAATATCAGCCCCAGCATTTT. Its protein product is CAISEQPEYQPQHF.

The chain is built from TRBV5-1 and TRBJ2-1, with D uncertain. Trimming shortened V by 1 base and J by 4 bases, and 15 bases separated the two germline ends. This CDR3 is built from 16 residues. The germline gives CDR1 SGHRS, CDR2 YFSETQ. The CDR3 bases are TGCGCCAGCAGCTTGCGAGCCCTCGATAATTACAATGAGCAGTTCTTC. Its protein product is CASSLRALDNYNEQFF.

This sequence joins TRBV7-2 and TRBJ1-6; D call uncertain. V lost 4 bases and J lost 10, with 8 bases in between. Looked up from germline, CDR1 is SGHTA and CDR2 is FQGNSA. The CDR3 covers 12 residues. As DNA, the CDR3 is TGTGCCAGCAGCTCTCTGGGCTCACCCCTCCACTTT. This sequence encodes CASSSLGSPLHF.